This is a list of T cell receptor beta chains from one sample in a study of shared clonotypes between healthy human individuals. Assay used: immunoSEQ multiplex PCR; TCRdb lists only in-frame clones, some missing. Among roughly 1,800,000 clones listed, about 95% were seen once. The specimen sequenced was naive CD8+ T cells sorted from blood. Receptors were obtained from a man between 18 and 29 years old in good health. Both conserved end residues are part of each CDR3. D genes are given only for firm matches. Clone size is given for some rows only: seen once, a few or many times, or a class if the clone is expanded.

J,D,V,size,CDR3,DNA
TRBJ2-5,TRBD2,TRBV4-3,-,CASSQSLLAGVTETQYF,TGCGCCAGCAGCCAATCTCTTTTAGCGGGAGTAACAGAGACCCAGTACTTC
TRBJ2-1,TRBD1,TRBV9,-,CASSTPTGWNEQFF,TGTGCCAGCAGCACCCCGACAGGGTGGAATGAGCAGTTCTTC
TRBJ2-7,TRBD1,TRBV5-1,-,CASSLGQGFDEQYF,TGCGCCAGCAGCTTGGGACAGGGGTTCGACGAGCAGTACTTC
TRBJ2-6,-,TRBV5-4,-,CASSLFDSLSGANVLTF,TGTGCCAGCAGCTTGTTTGACAGTCTCTCTGGGGCCAACGTCCTGACTTTC
TRBJ2-3,-,TRBV7-9,-,CASSLTGGKDTQYF,TGTGCCAGCAGCTTAACAGGCGGCAAGGATACGCAGTATTTT
TRBJ1-1,TRBD1,TRBV19,few,CASRKGALTEAFF,TGTGCCAGTAGGAAGGGGGCACTAACTGAAGCTTTCTTT
TRBJ2-7,TRBD1,TRBV27,once,CASSLLGTGSLEQYF,TGTGCCAGCAGTTTACTCGGGACAGGGTCCTTAGAGCAGTACTTC
TRBJ2-7,-,TRBV27,once,CASSPETVSYEQYF,TGTGCCAGCAGTCCCGAGACAGTCTCCTACGAGCAGTACTTC
TRBJ2-7,TRBD1,TRBV28,once,CASSLRQGPIYEQYF,TGTGCCAGCAGTTTAAGACAGGGCCCCATCTACGAGCAGTACTTC
TRBJ1-1,-,TRBV7-9,-,CASSLMTSEAFF,TGTGCCAGCAGCTTAATGACCAGTGAAGCTTTCTTT
TRBJ2-5,TRBD2,TRBV19,-,CASSSGTSGSETQYF,TGTGCCAGTAGTAGCGGGACTAGCGGGAGTGAGACCCAGTACTTC
TRBJ2-3,TRBD2,TRBV9,-,CASSPRVAGPTDTQYF,TGTGCCAGCAGCCCCCGGGTAGCGGGGCCCACAGATACGCAGTATTTT
TRBJ1-2,TRBD1,TRBV19,-,CASSILTGGVSGYTF,TGTGCCAGTAGTATTCTCACAGGGGGCGTAAGTGGCTACACCTTC
TRBJ2-7,TRBD1,TRBV7-9,-,CASSLDRGQVFLVSSEQYF,TGTGCCAGCAGCTTAGATAGGGGACAGGTCTTTTTGGTTTCTTCCGAGCAGTACTTC
TRBJ2-1,-,TRBV7-3,once,CASSPDTAPYNEQFF,TGTGCCAGCAGCCCTGACACAGCTCCCTACAATGAGCAGTTCTTC
TRBJ2-1,-,TRBV4-3,-,CASSQSGGVYYNEQFF,TGCGCCAGCAGCCAATCAGGCGGAGTATACTACAATGAGCAGTTCTTC
TRBJ1-1,TRBD1,TRBV4-1,-,CASSQDFNRGTEAFF,TGCGCCAGCAGCCAAGATTTTAACAGGGGCACTGAAGCTTTCTTT
TRBJ1-5,-,TRBV10-3,-,CAISEAPRSPDQPQHF,TGTGCCATCAGTGAGGCTCCCAGGTCTCCTGATCAGCCCCAGCATTTT
TRBJ1-6,-,TRBV28,-,CASSLSGVSYNSPLHF,TGTGCCAGCAGTTTATCAGGGGTCTCCTATAATTCACCCCTCCACTTT
TRBJ2-7,-,TRBV9,-,CASSPQGQSYEQYF,TGTGCCAGCAGCCCCCAGGGGCAATCCTACGAGCAGTACTTC
TRBJ1-1,-,TRBV6-5,-,CASSYSAGPTEAFF,TGTGCCAGCAGTTACTCGGCAGGCCCAACTGAAGCTTTCTTT
TRBJ2-1,TRBD1,TRBV4-1,-,CASSQGQGFYDNEQFF,TGCGCCAGCAGCCAGGGACAGGGATTTTATGACAATGAGCAGTTCTTC
TRBJ1-3,-,TRBV5-1,-,CASSPGISGNTIYF,TGCGCCAGCAGCCCAGGGATATCTGGAAACACCATATATTTT
TRBJ2-3,-,TRBV6-5,-,CASSFDRSDTQYF,TGTGCCAGCAGTTTTGACAGGTCAGATACGCAGTATTTT
TRBJ2-5,-,TRBV4-1,-,CASSQGGSETQYF,TGCGCCAGCAGCCAAGGGGGGTCAGAGACCCAGTACTTC
TRBJ1-3,-,TRBV4-1,-,CASSQGQGNTIYF,TGCGCCAGCAGCCAAGGGCAGGGAAACACCATATATTTT
TRBJ1-2,-,TRBV7-2,-,CASSLAGVGYTF,TGTGCCAGCAGCTTAGCAGGGGTTGGCTACACCTTC
TRBJ2-1,TRBD1,TRBV6-6,once,CASSWTSGVGDREQFF,TGTGCCAGCAGTTGGACGTCAGGGGTGGGGGACAGGGAGCAGTTCTTC
TRBJ2-7,-,TRBV27,-,CASSLSGGAMYEQYF,TGTGCCAGCAGTTTATCTGGCGGGGCCATGTACGAGCAGTACTTC
TRBJ2-7,-,TRBV5-4,-,CASSLADRSYEQYF,TGTGCCAGCAGCTTGGCCGACCGAAGCTACGAGCAGTACTTC
TRBJ2-7,-,TRBV7-6,-,CASSLHQGSYEQYF,TGTGCCAGCAGCTTACACCAGGGTTCCTACGAGCAGTACTTC
TRBJ1-2,-,TRBV6-1,-,CASSEIQGGLYYGYTF,TGTGCCAGCAGTGAGATCCAGGGCGGACTCTACTATGGCTACACCTTC
TRBJ1-2,-,TRBV6-6,-,CASSYLGANYGYTF,TGTGCCAGCAGTTACTTGGGCGCTAACTATGGCTACACCTTC
TRBJ2-5,-,TRBV9,once,CASSVGWGQETQYF,TGTGCCAGCAGCGTAGGGTGGGGTCAAGAGACCCAGTACTTC
TRBJ2-3,-,TRBV7-9,-,CASSSPFTGPTDTQYF,TGTGCCAGCAGCTCCCCCTTTACAGGCCCCACAGATACGCAGTATTTT